This T cell receptor (beta chain) was captured in a study of beta chain features in type 1 diabetes. General study findings and limits: Type 1 diabetes patients had VDJ junctions that carried fewer insertions and more deletions.

This clone was seen only a few times. Its antigen is unknown. Trimming took 4 bases from V and 1 from J, leaving 16 bases between them. The CDR3 runs to 16 residues. The germline V gene has CDR1 SGHDN and CDR2 FVKESK. Sequencing targeted expressed TCRB transcripts, as all isolated RNA had been reverse transcribed. Reads from naive, central memory and regulatory T cell samples averaged roughly 3.6 million. The table came from immunoSEQ multiplex PCR; TCRdb's copy has only in-frame clones and leaves some out. Counted here are hundreds of thousands of clones, 15% to 18% occurring once; the ten biggest clones make up about 0.097%.

The specimen sequenced was naive CD4+ T cells from blood. The rearrangement links TRBV14 to TRBJ1-1; tentatively, D is TRBD1 (5 bases). The clonotype originates from a man younger than 30 in good health. DNA for the CDR3: TGTGCCAGCAGCCTTGCCCCGGGACTTAGGAACACTGAAGCTTTCTTT. It is translated as CASSLAPGLRNTEAFF.